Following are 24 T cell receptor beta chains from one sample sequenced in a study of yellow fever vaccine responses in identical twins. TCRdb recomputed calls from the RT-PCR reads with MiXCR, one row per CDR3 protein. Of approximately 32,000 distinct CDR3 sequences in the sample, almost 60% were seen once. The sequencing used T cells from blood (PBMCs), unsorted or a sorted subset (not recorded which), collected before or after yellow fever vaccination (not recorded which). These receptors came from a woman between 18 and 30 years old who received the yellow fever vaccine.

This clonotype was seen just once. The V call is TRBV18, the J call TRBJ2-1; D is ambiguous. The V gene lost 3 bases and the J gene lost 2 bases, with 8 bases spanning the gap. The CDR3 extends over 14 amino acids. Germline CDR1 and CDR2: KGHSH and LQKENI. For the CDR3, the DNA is TGTGCCAGCTCACCGTCACGCGCCTACAATGAGCAGTTCTTC. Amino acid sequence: CASSPSRAYNEQFF.

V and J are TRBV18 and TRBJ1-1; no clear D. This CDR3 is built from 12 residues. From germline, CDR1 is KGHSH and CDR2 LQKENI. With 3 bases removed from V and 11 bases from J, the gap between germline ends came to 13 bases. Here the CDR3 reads CASSPGGETAFF. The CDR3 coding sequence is TGTGCCAGCTCACCCGGCGGGGAGACCGCTTTCTTT.

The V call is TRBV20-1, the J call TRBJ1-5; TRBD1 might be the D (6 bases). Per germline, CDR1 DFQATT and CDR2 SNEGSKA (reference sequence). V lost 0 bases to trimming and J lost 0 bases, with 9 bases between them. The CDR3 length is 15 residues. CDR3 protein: CSARDQGGSNQPQHF. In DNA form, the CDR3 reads TGCAGTGCTAGAGATCAAGGGGGTAGCAATCAGCCCCAGCATTTT.

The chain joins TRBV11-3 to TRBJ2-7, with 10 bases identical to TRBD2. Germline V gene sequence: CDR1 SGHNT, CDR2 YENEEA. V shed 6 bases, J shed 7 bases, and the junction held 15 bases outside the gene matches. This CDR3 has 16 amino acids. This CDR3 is CASSLGVSGGRTEQYV. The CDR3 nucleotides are TGTGCCAGCAGTCTAGGGGTTAGCGGGGGGAGGACGGAGCAGTACGTC.

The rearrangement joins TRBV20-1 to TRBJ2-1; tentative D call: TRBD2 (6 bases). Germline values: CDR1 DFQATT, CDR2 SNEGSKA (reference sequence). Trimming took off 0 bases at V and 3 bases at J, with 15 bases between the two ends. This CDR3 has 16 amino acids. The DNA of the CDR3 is TGCAGTGCTAGAGAGCCGATAGCGGTTTACTACAATGAGCAGTTCTTC. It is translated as CSAREPIAVYYNEQFF.

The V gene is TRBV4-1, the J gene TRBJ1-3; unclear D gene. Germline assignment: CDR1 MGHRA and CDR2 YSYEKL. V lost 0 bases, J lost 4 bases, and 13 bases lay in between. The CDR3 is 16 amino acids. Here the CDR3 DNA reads TGCGCCAGCAGCCAAGATCGATTCGGATCAGGAAACACCATATATTTT. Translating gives CASSQDRFGSGNTIYF.

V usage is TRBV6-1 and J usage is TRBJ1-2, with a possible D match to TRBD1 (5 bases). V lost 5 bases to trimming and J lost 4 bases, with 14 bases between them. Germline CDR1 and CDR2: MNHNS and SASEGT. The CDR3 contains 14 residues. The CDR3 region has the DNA TGTGCCAGCAGTCCAACCAGGGCCCTCTATGGCTACACCTTC. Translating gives CASSPTRALYGYTF.

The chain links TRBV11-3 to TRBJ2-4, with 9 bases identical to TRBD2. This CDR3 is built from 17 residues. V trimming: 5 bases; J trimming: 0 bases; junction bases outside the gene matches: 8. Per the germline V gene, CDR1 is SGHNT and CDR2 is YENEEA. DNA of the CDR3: TGTGCCAGCAGCCCCCGGACTAGCGCGCTAGCCAAAAACATTCAGTACTTC. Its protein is CASSPRTSALAKNIQYF.

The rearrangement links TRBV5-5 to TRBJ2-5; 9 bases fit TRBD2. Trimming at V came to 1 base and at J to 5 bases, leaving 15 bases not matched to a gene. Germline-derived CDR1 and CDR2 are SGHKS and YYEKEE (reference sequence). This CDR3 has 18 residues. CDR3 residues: CASSLFGGRAHHTETQYF. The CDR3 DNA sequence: TGTGCCAGCAGCTTGTTTGGCGGGAGGGCCCACCACACGGAGACCCAGTACTTC.

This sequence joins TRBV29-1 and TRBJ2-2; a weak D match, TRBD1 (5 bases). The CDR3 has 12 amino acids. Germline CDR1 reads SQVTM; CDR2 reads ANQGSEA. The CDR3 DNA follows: TGCAGTCTCAGCAGGGACACCGGGGAGCTGTTTTTT. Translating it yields CSLSRDTGELFF.

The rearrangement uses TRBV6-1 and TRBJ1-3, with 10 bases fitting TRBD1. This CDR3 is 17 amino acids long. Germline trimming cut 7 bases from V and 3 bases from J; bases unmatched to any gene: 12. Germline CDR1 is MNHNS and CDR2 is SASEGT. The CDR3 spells CASIPSPGQGYGNTIYF. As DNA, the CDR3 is TGTGCCAGCATCCCTAGCCCGGGACAGGGGTATGGAAACACCATATATTTT.

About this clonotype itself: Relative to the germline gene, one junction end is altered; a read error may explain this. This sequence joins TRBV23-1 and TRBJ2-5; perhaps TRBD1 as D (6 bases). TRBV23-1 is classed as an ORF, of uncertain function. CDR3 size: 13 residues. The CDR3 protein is CASRKDSQEAQYF. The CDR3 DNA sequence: TGCGCCAGCAGGAAGGACAGCCAAGAGGCCCAGTACTTC.

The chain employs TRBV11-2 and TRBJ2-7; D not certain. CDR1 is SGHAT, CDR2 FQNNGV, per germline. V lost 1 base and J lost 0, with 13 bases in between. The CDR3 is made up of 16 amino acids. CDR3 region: CASSLGGPTSSYEQYF. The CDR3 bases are TGTGCCAGCAGCTTAGGCGGCCCGACAAGCTCCTACGAGCAGTACTTC.

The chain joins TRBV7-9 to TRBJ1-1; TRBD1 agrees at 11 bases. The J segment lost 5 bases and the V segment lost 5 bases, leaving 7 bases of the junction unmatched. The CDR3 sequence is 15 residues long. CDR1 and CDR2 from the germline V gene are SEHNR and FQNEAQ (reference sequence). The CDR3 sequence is CASSGRTGGGTEAFF. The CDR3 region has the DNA TGTGCCAGCAGCGGACGGACAGGGGGCGGAACTGAAGCTTTCTTT.

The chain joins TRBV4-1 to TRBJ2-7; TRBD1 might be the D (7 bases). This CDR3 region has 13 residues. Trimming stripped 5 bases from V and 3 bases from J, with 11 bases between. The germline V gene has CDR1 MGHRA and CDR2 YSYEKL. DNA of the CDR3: TGCGCCAGCAGCTCAGGGGGGCACTACGAGCAGTACTTC. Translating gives CASSSGGHYEQYF.

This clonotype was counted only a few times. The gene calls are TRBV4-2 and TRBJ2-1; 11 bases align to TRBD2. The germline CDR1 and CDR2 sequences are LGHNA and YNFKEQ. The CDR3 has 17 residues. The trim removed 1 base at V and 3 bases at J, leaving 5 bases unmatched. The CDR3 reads CASSQVSGGEIYNEQFF. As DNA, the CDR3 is TGTGCCAGCAGCCAAGTTAGCGGGGGGGAAATCTACAATGAGCAGTTCTTC.

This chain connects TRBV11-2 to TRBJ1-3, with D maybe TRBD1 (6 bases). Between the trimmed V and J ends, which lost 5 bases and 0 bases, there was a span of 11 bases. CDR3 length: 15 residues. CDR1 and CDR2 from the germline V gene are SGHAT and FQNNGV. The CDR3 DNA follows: TGTGCCAGCAGCCCGGGGGGGCTCTCTGGAAACACCATATATTTT. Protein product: CASSPGGLSGNTIYF.

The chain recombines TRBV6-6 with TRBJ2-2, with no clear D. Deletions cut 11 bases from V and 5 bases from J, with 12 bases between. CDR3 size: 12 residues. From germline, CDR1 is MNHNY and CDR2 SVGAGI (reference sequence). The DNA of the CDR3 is TGTGCCCGGATTCTTTGTACCGGGGAGCTGTTTTTT. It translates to CARILCTGELFF.

DNA for the CDR3: TGTGCCAGCAGTACTGAATACGAGCAGTACTTC. Protein: CASSTEYEQYF. This chain connects TRBV2 to TRBJ2-7, with D uncertain. The germline V and J ends were trimmed by 5 bases and 4 bases, with 6 bases remaining between them. The CDR3 length is 11 residues. The germline CDR1 and CDR2 sequences are SNHLY and FYNNEI.

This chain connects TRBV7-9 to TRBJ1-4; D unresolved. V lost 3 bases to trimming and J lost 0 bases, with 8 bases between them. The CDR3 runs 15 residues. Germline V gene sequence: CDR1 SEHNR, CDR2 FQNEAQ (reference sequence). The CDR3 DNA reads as TGTGCCAGCAGCTTTCCCTCAACAACTAATGAAAAACTGTTTTTT. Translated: CASSFPSTTNEKLFF. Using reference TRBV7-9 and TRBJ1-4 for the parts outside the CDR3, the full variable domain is DTGVSQNPRHKITKRGQNVTFRCDPISEHNRLYWYRQTLGQGPEFLTYFQNEAQLEKSRLLSDRFSAERPKGSFSTLEIQRTEQGDSAMYLCASSFPSTTNEKLFFGSGTQLSVL.

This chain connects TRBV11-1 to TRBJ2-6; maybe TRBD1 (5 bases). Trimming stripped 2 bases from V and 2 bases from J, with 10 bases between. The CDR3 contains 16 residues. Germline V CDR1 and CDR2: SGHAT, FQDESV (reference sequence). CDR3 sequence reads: CASSLLGVAGANVLTF. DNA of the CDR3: TGTGCCAGCAGCTTATTAGGGGTCGCTGGGGCCAACGTCCTGACTTTC.

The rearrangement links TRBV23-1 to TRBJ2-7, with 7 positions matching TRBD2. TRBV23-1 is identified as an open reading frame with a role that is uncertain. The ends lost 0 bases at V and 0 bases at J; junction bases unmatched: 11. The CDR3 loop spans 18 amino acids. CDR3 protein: CASSQSPSGLPSSYEQYF. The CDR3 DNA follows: TGCGCCAGCAGTCAATCCCCTAGCGGCCTACCCTCCTCCTACGAGCAGTACTTC.

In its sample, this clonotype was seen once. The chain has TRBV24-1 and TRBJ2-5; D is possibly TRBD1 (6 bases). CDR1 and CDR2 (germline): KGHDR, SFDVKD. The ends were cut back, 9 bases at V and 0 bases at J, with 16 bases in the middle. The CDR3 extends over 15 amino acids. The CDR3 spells CATRSQGTHQETQYF. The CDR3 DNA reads TGTGCCACCCGATCACAGGGAACCCACCAAGAGACCCAGTACTTC.

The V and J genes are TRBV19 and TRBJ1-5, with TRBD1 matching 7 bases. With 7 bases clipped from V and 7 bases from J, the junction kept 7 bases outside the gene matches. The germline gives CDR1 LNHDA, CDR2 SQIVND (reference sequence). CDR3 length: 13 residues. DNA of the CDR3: TGTGCCAGTACCTCCAGGGGGGAACAGCCCCAGCATTTT. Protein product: CASTSRGEQPQHF.